This TCR beta chain was profiled in a study of cytomegalovirus exposure and HLA in healthy donors. PCR primers comprised 60 Vbeta and 13 Jbeta primers. Assay used: immunoSEQ multiplex PCR; TCRdb lists only in-frame clones, some missing. The data hold roughly 140,000 clones, with approximately 80% observed a single time. This sequence originates from a woman in her forties in good health and CMV-seropositive. Sequencing was carried out using PBMCs.

In nucleotides, the CDR3 is TGTGCCAGCAGCTTAGCGGGAGGTGGATACGAGCAGTACTTC. Its protein is CASSLAGGGYEQYF. The V gene is TRBV7-8, the J gene TRBJ2-7; the D gene is possibly TRBD2 (6 bases). The length of the CDR3 is 14 residues. V was shortened by 0 bases and J by 4 bases, with 10 bases between the two germline ends. The germline V gene encodes CDR1 SGHVS and CDR2 FQNEAQ.